The clone carrying this TCR beta chain was recorded once. Its antigen is currently unknown. This entry belongs to a study of OX40 agonist ivuxolimab in advanced cancers. Trimming cost V 7 bases and J 5 bases; bases outside gene matches: 4. CDR3 size: 13 residues. CDR1 and CDR2 from the germline V gene are MNHNS and SASEGT. Libraries were prepared by immunoSEQ multiplex PCR; TCRdb keeps only in-frame clonotypes and omits some of them. In the table there are about 43,000 clones, approximately 86% of which are singletons. Overall study findings and caveats: Clones of CD4+ and CD8+ blood T cells grew by week 6 at doses of 0.1 to 3.0 mg/kg. Some nonresponders also had low normalized T-cell clonal expansion. The mean number of expanded clones was higher in CD8+ T cells than in CD4+.

The clonotype was recovered from an adult with an advanced solid tumor such as melanoma, head and neck, liver or kidney cancer. This specimen was CD4+ or CD8+ T cells sorted from blood, taken in a trial of the OX40 agonist ivuxolimab. The genes are TRBV6-1 and TRBJ1-4; 7 nucleotides match TRBD1. CDR3 nucleotides: TGTGCCAGCAATACAGGGGACAATGAAAAACTGTTTTTT. Translated, it gives CASNTGDNEKLFF.